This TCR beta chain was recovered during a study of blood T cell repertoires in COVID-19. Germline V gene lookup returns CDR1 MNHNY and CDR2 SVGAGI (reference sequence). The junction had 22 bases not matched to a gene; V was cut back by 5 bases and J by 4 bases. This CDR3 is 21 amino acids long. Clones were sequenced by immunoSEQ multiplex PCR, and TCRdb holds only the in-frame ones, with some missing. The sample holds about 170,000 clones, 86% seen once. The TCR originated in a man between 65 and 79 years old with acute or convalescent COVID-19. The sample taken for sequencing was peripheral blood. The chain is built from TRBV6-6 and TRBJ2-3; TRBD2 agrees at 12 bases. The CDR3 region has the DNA TGTGCCAGCAGTCTTAGACTGACAGGGAAGACTAGCGGGGGTGGCGCAGATACGCAGTATTTT. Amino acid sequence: CASSLRLTGKTSGGGADTQYF.